The rows below give T cell receptor beta chains drawn from one sample of a study of radiotherapy plus CTLA-4 blockade in lung cancer. Data came from immunoSEQ multiplex PCR; TCRdb stores just in-frame clones and leaves some out. The sample shows some 110,000 clones, nearly 80% of them seen only once. The starting material was peripheral blood, obtained from a patient treated with radiotherapy plus ipilimumab. These receptors all come from a human donor with non-small cell lung cancer who had a partial response to radiotherapy plus ipilimumab. Each CDR3 is given with its conserved first and last residue. Each record gives: V gene, J gene, D gene, CDR3 length, CDR3 protein. The D gene is left open where the match is weak.

TRBV5-1,TRBJ1-2,.,15,CASSLGTLAIYGYTF
TRBV4-1,TRBJ2-7,TRBD2,17,CASSQGGGRRKIYEQYF
TRBV19,TRBJ1-1,TRBD1,14,CASRIAGGSTEAFF
TRBV5-4,TRBJ1-4,TRBD1,15,CASSLAGQGGEKLFF
TRBV5-1,TRBJ1-6,.,17,CASSLDFGGQGPSPLHF
TRBV9,TRBJ2-2,TRBD1,15,CASSPRDRATGELFF
TRBV28,TRBJ1-2,TRBD1,14,CASSPDRVNYGYTF
TRBV4-2,TRBJ2-3,.,15,CASSQEEISTDTQYF
TRBV29-1,TRBJ1-5,.,15,CSAPGNGDSNQPQHF
TRBV7-9,TRBJ2-5,.,15,CASSLGSRGSETQYF
TRBV4-3,TRBJ2-2,.,15,CASSQADSNTGELFF
TRBV5-1,TRBJ1-4,TRBD1,17,CASSFDRGVGTNEKLFF
TRBV11-2,TRBJ1-2,.,13,CASSLSLDYGYTF
TRBV11-2,TRBJ1-1,TRBD1,12,CASSRTGSEAFF
TRBV4-2,TRBJ2-1,TRBD2,16,CASSQHTGGSDNEQFF
TRBV9,TRBJ2-1,.,15,CASSARLVGTNEQFF
TRBV6-5,TRBJ1-2,.,13,CASRYQGDYGYTF
TRBV30,TRBJ1-1,.,13,CAWSQTGETEAFF